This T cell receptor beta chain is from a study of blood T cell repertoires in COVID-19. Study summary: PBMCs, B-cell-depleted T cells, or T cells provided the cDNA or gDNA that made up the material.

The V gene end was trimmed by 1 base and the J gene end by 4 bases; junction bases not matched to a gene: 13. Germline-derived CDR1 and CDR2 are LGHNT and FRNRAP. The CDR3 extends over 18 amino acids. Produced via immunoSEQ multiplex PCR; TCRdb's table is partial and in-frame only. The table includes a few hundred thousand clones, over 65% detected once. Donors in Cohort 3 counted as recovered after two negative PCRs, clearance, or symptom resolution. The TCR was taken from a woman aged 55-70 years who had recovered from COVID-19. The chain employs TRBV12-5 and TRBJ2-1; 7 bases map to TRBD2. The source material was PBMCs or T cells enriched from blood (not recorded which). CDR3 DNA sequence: TGTGCTAGTGGTTTGGGGGGGTATGGGAGGGACCTATACAATGAGCAGTTCTTC. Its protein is CASGLGGYGRDLYNEQFF.